A single sample gave rise to the 4 T cell receptor beta chains below, sequenced in a study of control samples from healthy donors and cancer patients. TCRdb's copy holds only in-frame clones and misses some; the assay was immunoSEQ multiplex PCR. Here the sample spans 100,000 to 150,000 clones, approximately 92% being singletons. The sequenced sample consisted of PBMCs. These receptors were obtained from an elderly man with head and neck cancer.

Written as DNA, the CDR3 is TGTGCCAGCAGCCCGGGGACGACCTACAATGAGCAGTTCTTC. Amino acids: CASSPGTTYNEQFF. V gene TRBV6-5 combines with J gene TRBJ2-1; D could derive from TRBD1 or TRBD2 (5 bases each). The CDR3 has 14 amino acids. Germline V gives CDR1 MNHEY, CDR2 SVGAGI. Between the trimmed V and J ends, which lost 6 bases and 2 bases, there was a span of 11 bases.

This clone was recorded only once. The V call is TRBV12-3 or TRBV12-4, the J call TRBJ2-3; maybe TRBD1 (5 bases). The CDR3 spans 13 residues. The V gene lost 0 bases and the J gene lost 8 bases, with 9 bases spanning the gap. Here the CDR3 reads CASSLAPRGTQYF. The CDR3 coding sequence is TGTGCCAGCAGTTTAGCGCCTAGGGGTACGCAGTATTTT.

V is TRBV27 and J is TRBJ2-1; D is undetermined. Between the trimmed V and J ends, which lost 3 bases and 3 bases, there was a span of 9 bases. Germline V CDR1 and CDR2: MNHEY, SMNVEV (reference sequence). CDR3 length equals 14 residues. The CDR3 DNA reads as TGTGCCAGCAGTTTTGACGACGGCTACAATGAGCAGTTCTTC. The encoded protein is CASSFDDGYNEQFF.

V and J are TRBV7-9 and TRBJ2-7; 10 bases agree with TRBD1. V lost 3 bases, J lost 5 bases, and 13 bases stayed unmatched. Germline CDR1 reads SEHNR; CDR2 reads FQNEAQ (reference sequence). The length of the CDR3 is 17 residues. The CDR3 sequence is CASSFRGQGKTSNEQYF. In nucleotides, the CDR3 is TGTGCCAGCAGCTTCAGGGGACAGGGGAAAACTTCGAACGAGCAGTACTTC.